These 23 T cell receptor beta chains share one sample of origin, sequenced in a study of cytomegalovirus exposure and HLA in healthy donors. Profiled with immunoSEQ multiplex PCR; TCRdb holds only in-frame clones, not every one. The data hold some 330,000 clones, with about nine tenths observed a single time. Sequenced input: PBMCs. The receptors here all came from a woman aged 18 to 35 in good health and CMV-seronegative.

The V gene is TRBV18, the J gene TRBJ1-1, with a weak D call TRBD1 (5 bases). Germline V lookup: CDR1 KGHSH, CDR2 LQKENI. V dropped 6 bases and J dropped 1 base, with 9 bases sitting between them. The CDR3 totals 13 residues. CDR3: CASSKTENTEAFF. The CDR3 DNA reads TGTGCCAGCTCCAAGACAGAGAACACTGAAGCTTTCTTT.

The CDR3: CASSLVTGRDPYEQYF. CDR3 DNA: TGCGCCAGCAGCCTCGTGACTGGGCGGGATCCCTACGAGCAGTACTTC. The V call is TRBV4-1, the J call TRBJ2-7; D perhaps matches TRBD2 (6 bases). CDR1 MGHRA and CDR2 YSYEKL come from the germline V gene. CDR3 length: 16 residues. V gave up 4 bases and J gave up 2 bases, with 18 bases separating them.

The CDR3 is CASSLAAGASYEQYF. Written as DNA, the CDR3 is TGTGCCAGCAGTTTAGCCGCGGGGGCCTCCTACGAGCAGTACTTC. This chain joins TRBV27 and TRBJ2-7, with D tentatively TRBD2 (7 bases). The germline V gene has CDR1 MNHEY and CDR2 SMNVEV (reference sequence). The CDR3 extends over 15 amino acids. Trimming took 2 bases from V and 0 from J, leaving 11 bases between them.

The CDR3 loop reads CASSSREALMNTEAFF. In DNA, the CDR3 is TGTGCCAGCAGCTCGCGGGAGGCTCTAATGAACACTGAAGCTTTCTTT. The gene calls are TRBV7-9 and TRBJ1-1; D unclear. The CDR3 sequence is 16 residues long. Germline-derived CDR1 and CDR2 are SEHNR and FQNEAQ (reference sequence). The V end lost 4 bases, the J end lost 0 bases, and 15 bases lay between the germline ends.

The chain combines TRBV9 with TRBJ2-1; D unclear. There are 12 residues in the CDR3. Between the trimmed V and J ends, which lost 3 bases and 4 bases, there was a span of 5 bases. Germline CDR1 reads SGDLS; CDR2 reads YYNGEE. For the CDR3, the DNA is TGTGCCAGCAGCGCGGAGTACAATGAGCAGTTCTTC. Amino acid sequence: CASSAEYNEQFF.

The V gene is TRBV7-2, the J gene TRBJ2-7; the match to TRBD1 covers 7 bases. There are 15 residues in the CDR3. The trim removed 7 bases at V and 1 base at J, leaving 10 bases unmatched. Per the germline V gene, CDR1 is SGHTA and CDR2 is FQGNSA. The CDR3 loop reads CASTWGSGQSYEQYF. CDR3 DNA: TGTGCCAGCACTTGGGGCTCGGGACAGTCCTACGAGCAGTACTTC.

J is TRBJ1-3 and V is TRBV6-6; D uncertain. Germline V CDR1 and CDR2: MNHNY, SVGAGI (reference sequence). V was cut by 4 bases and J by 0 bases, with 7 bases left in between. The CDR3 extends over 14 amino acids. As DNA, the CDR3 is TGTGCCAGCAGTTTGAGCAACTCTGGAAACACCATATATTTT. This codes for CASSLSNSGNTIYF.

The chain has TRBV6-5 and TRBJ2-7; possibly TRBD1 for D (7 bases). Germline V gives CDR1 MNHEY, CDR2 SVGAGI. The CDR3 is 14 amino acids. The V end was cut by 6 bases, the J end by 0 bases, with 12 bases between. The CDR3 region is CASRTRGDSYEQYF. CDR3 nucleotide sequence: TGTGCCAGCAGAACCAGGGGGGACTCCTACGAGCAGTACTTC.

The chain recombines TRBV4-1 with TRBJ2-7, with TRBD2 identical over 11 bases. CDR1 and CDR2 (germline): MGHRA, YSYEKL. V was pared by 2 bases and J by 0 bases, with 9 bases of the junction left unmatched. The CDR3 contains 18 residues. CDR3 sequence reads: CASSQRRPGLAASYEQYF. The CDR3 DNA reads TGCGCCAGCAGCCAACGTAGACCGGGACTAGCGGCCTCCTACGAGCAGTACTTC.

This chain joins TRBV30 and TRBJ1-2; D might be TRBD1 (5 bases). Trimming removed 2 bases from V and 6 bases from J, with 7 bases in between. CDR3 length: 11 residues. Germline CDR1 and CDR2: GTSNPN and SVGIG (reference sequence). The CDR3 sequence: CAWSSGDGYTF. DNA of the CDR3: TGTGCCTGGAGTTCGGGGGATGGCTACACCTTC.

The V call is TRBV23-1, the J call TRBJ2-2, with 10 positions matching TRBD1. TRBV23-1 is given ORF status, its function remaining uncertain. V trimming: 4 bases; J trimming: 9 bases; junction bases outside the gene matches: 8. The CDR3 spans 15 residues. The CDR3 spells CASSLIGTGERELFF. CDR3 nucleotides: TGCGCCAGCAGTCTTATTGGGACAGGGGAAAGGGAGCTGTTTTTT.

CDR3 residues: CATGQGSSSYEQYF. CDR3 coding DNA: TGTGCCACCGGACAGGGGTCGAGCTCCTACGAGCAGTACTTC. V usage is TRBV7-9 and J usage is TRBJ2-7, with 9 positions matching TRBD1. Germline V gene lookup returns CDR1 SEHNR and CDR2 FQNEAQ (reference sequence). The CDR3 runs 14 residues. V trimming: 10 bases; J trimming: 0 bases; junction bases outside the gene matches: 7.

This clone was observed a single time. The chain combines TRBV9 with TRBJ2-7, with D tentatively TRBD1 (6 bases). Trimming removed 4 bases at V and 3 bases at J, with 11 bases between. Per the germline V gene, CDR1 is SGDLS and CDR2 is YYNGEE. The CDR3 has 13 residues. DNA of the CDR3: TGTGCCAGCAGCAAACAGGGTGGCTACGAGCAGTACTTC. As protein: CASSKQGGYEQYF.

J is TRBJ1-1 and V is TRBV7-8; possibly TRBD1 for D (6 bases). Germline CDR1 reads SGHVS; CDR2 reads FQNEAQ. This CDR3 has 12 amino acids. V gave up 5 bases and J gave up 6 bases, with 10 bases separating them. Written as DNA, the CDR3 is TGTGCCAGCAGCCCAGGGGTCCCTGAAGCTTTCTTT. Amino acid sequence: CASSPGVPEAFF.

The chain combines TRBV19 with TRBJ2-3, with D maybe TRBD2 (6 bases). CDR3 length: 15 amino acids. The germline V gene has CDR1 LNHDA and CDR2 SQIVND (reference sequence). V was cut by 5 bases and J by 2 bases, with 14 bases left in between. Here the CDR3 DNA reads TGTGCCAGTAGTCCCTTTAGCGGAGACACAGATACGCAGTATTTT. The encoded protein is CASSPFSGDTDTQYF.

The chain links TRBV25-1 to TRBJ2-7, with 9 bases lining up with TRBD1. J lost 3 bases, V lost 5 bases, and 8 bases had no gene match. Germline V gene sequence: CDR1 MGHDK, CDR2 SYGVNS. The CDR3 covers 15 residues. The CDR3 region is CASSKGTGLSYEQYF. The CDR3 DNA reads as TGTGCCAGCAGTAAGGGGACAGGGCTCAGCTACGAGCAGTACTTC.

The chain combines TRBV7-2 with TRBJ2-7; D may be TRBD2 (6 bases). The CDR3 has 14 residues. Germline V gene lookup returns CDR1 SGHTA and CDR2 FQGNSA. The V gene lost 4 bases and the J gene lost 3 bases, with 13 bases spanning the gap. The CDR3 DNA reads TGTGCCAGCAGCTCCGGTGCGGGAATCTACGAGCAGTACTTC. It yields the protein CASSSGAGIYEQYF.

This clone was detected a few times. The gene calls are TRBV7-2 and TRBJ1-5; tentative D call: TRBD1 (5 bases). V was cut by 5 bases and J by 1 base, with 15 bases left in between. Germline CDR1 reads SGHTA; CDR2 reads FQGNSA. This CDR3 has 16 residues. CDR3 nucleotide sequence: TGTGCCAGCAGCCCTGTCGGGGGGATGAGCAATCAGCCCCAGCATTTT. It yields the protein CASSPVGGMSNQPQHF.

This chain joins TRBV30 and TRBJ2-3; the D is unclear. The CDR3 sequence is 12 residues long. The germline V gene encodes CDR1 GTSNPN and CDR2 SVGIG (reference sequence). Trimming cost V 4 bases and J 0 bases, with 5 bases left between them. The CDR3 protein is CAWTGSTDTQYF. CDR3 in DNA: TGTGCCTGGACAGGTAGCACAGATACGCAGTATTTT.

The chain is built from TRBV7-9 and TRBJ2-1, with D hard to call. CDR1 SEHNR and CDR2 FQNEAQ come from the germline V gene (reference sequence). CDR3 length: 12 amino acids. V was clipped by 7 bases and J by 6 bases, with 10 bases between them. CDR3 DNA sequence: TGTGCCAGCATTCGGGTTTCCAATGAGCAGTTCTTC. It is translated as CASIRVSNEQFF.

V usage is TRBV5-1 and J usage is TRBJ2-2, with 8 positions matching TRBD1. The V and J ends lost 4 bases and 4 bases, in that order; junction bases with no gene match: 15. The CDR3 loop spans 18 amino acids. The V gene's germline CDR1 is SGHRS and CDR2 YFSETQ. The CDR3 reads CASSPHFADRVGTGELFF. The CDR3 DNA follows: TGCGCCAGCAGCCCCCATTTCGCGGACAGGGTTGGCACCGGGGAGCTGTTTTTT.

V gene TRBV15 combines with J gene TRBJ1-1, with a possible D match to TRBD1 (5 bases). Germline V gene lookup returns CDR1 LNHNV and CDR2 YYDKDF (reference sequence). The CDR3 has 15 amino acids. Trimming removed 1 base from V and 1 base from J, with 10 bases in between. Here the CDR3 reads CATSRAGQGNTEAFF. CDR3 DNA: TGTGCCACCAGCAGAGCCGGGCAGGGGAACACTGAAGCTTTCTTT.

This rearrangement joins TRBV6-5 to TRBJ2-3, with 9 nucleotides matching TRBD1. There are 16 residues in the CDR3. Germline trimming cut 0 bases from V and 3 bases from J; bases unmatched to any gene: 4. Germline CDR1 MNHEY, CDR2 SVGAGI. CDR3 nucleotides: TGTGCCAGCAGTTACTCCCGACAGGGGGGAACAGATACGCAGTATTTT. Amino acid sequence: CASSYSRQGGTDTQYF.